The rows below give T cell receptor beta chains drawn from one sample of a study of T cells in Graves' hyperthyroidism and ophthalmopathy. TCRdb redid the calling of the multiplex PCR reads with MiXCR, one entry per CDR3 protein. The sample carries fewer than 800,000 distinct CDR3 sequences, roughly 15% recorded once. Material: blood. These receptors were obtained from a man aged 18 to 29 with Graves' hyperthyroidism. Both conserved end residues are part of each CDR3. The order of the fields is J gene, D gene, clone size, V gene, CDR3 protein, CDR3 DNA. The D gene is left open where the match is weak. Clone size appears in some rows only: once, few, many, or a class for an expanded clone.

TRBJ2-4,TRBD1,many,TRBV18,CASSPQGAAKNIQYF,TGTGCCAGCTCACCCCAGGGGGCAGCCAAAAACATTCAGTACTTC
TRBJ1-4,.,few,TRBV15,CATSRWGSGTDEKLFF,TGTGCCACCAGCAGATGGGGTTCGGGGACGGATGAAAAACTGTTTTTT
TRBJ2-7,TRBD1,few,TRBV30,CAWRGRGQQEQYF,TGTGCCTGGAGAGGCAGGGGACAGCAAGAGCAGTACTTC
TRBJ2-7,TRBD2,many,TRBV20-1,CSAREGLAGDEQYF,TGCAGTGCTAGAGAGGGACTAGCGGGAGACGAGCAGTACTTC
TRBJ1-2,.,few,TRBV5-1,CASSLNDGGGYTF,TGCGCCAGCAGCCTAAACGACGGCGGTGGCTACACCTTC
TRBJ2-3,.,few,TRBV7-9,CASSYPWSTDTQYF,TGTGCCAGCAGCTACCCCTGGTCGACAGATACGCAGTATTTT
TRBJ2-5,TRBD2,few,TRBV4-1,CASRDSGREKTQYF,TGCGCCAGCAGGGATAGCGGGAGGGAGAAGACCCAGTACTTC
TRBJ1-5,TRBD1,many,TRBV6-2/TRBV6-3,CASRRTGSEGQPQHF,TGTGCCAGCAGACGGACAGGGTCGGAAGGTCAGCCCCAGCATTTT
TRBJ2-7,TRBD2,.,TRBV4-2,CASSPAGGGRASYEQYF,TGTGCCAGCAGCCCGGCCGGGGGCGGGAGGGCCTCCTACGAGCAGTACTTC
TRBJ1-3,TRBD1,.,TRBV5-1,CASSTGTGGNTIYF,TGCGCCAGCAGCACCGGGACAGGGGGAAACACCATATATTTT
TRBJ2-5,.,.,TRBV30,CALMKETQYF,TGTGCCTTGATGAAAGAGACCCAGTACTTC
TRBJ2-5,.,many,TRBV12-3/TRBV12-4,CASSLALAEDGETQYF,TGTGCCAGCAGTTTAGCCTTGGCTGAGGACGGGGAGACCCAGTACTTC
TRBJ2-3,TRBD1,few,TRBV20-1,CSAAPGQTDTQYF,TGCAGTGCTGCCCCGGGACAGACAGATACGCAGTATTTT
TRBJ2-2,.,.,TRBV2,CASSSRTKTGELFF,TGTGCCAGCAGTTCTAGGACGAAGACCGGGGAGCTGTTTTTT
TRBJ1-5,.,many,TRBV12-3/TRBV12-4,CASSLRVRPQHF,TGTGCCAGCAGTTTGCGTGTCCGGCCCCAGCATTTT
TRBJ2-7,TRBD2,.,TRBV28,CASSFQRGFGDEQYF,TGTGCCAGCAGTTTCCAGCGGGGTTTCGGGGACGAGCAGTACTTC
TRBJ1-1,.,.,TRBV25-1,CASSFRGASTEAFF,TGTGCCAGCAGCTTCAGGGGCGCCTCTACTGAAGCTTTCTTT
TRBJ2-2,TRBD1,many,TRBV7-2,CASSRPTGSTGELFF,TGTGCCAGCAGCCGCCCGACAGGGTCCACCGGGGAGCTGTTTTTT
TRBJ2-5,.,few,TRBV11-3,CASGRQAQKTQYF,TGTGCCAGCGGAAGACAGGCCCAAAAGACCCAGTACTTC
TRBJ1-2,TRBD1,few,TRBV20-1,CSAWPRQGATLYGYTF,TGCAGTGCTTGGCCGAGACAGGGAGCTACTCTCTATGGCTACACCTTC
TRBJ2-4,.,.,TRBV11-2,CASSSNIAKNIQYF,TGTGCCAGCAGCTCAAACATAGCCAAAAACATTCAGTACTTC
TRBJ1-5,TRBD1,.,TRBV20-1,CSARGQANQPQHF,TGCAGTGCTCGAGGACAGGCCAATCAGCCCCAGCATTTT
TRBJ1-5,TRBD1,.,TRBV4-1,CASSQTRTGTEQPQHF,TGCGCCAGCAGCCAAACCCGGACAGGGACTGAACAGCCCCAGCATTTT
TRBJ1-4,.,few,TRBV20-1,CSARPTNEKLFF,TGCAGTGCTAGGCCAACTAATGAAAAACTGTTTTTT
TRBJ1-2,.,few,TRBV30,CAWSGGAYGYTF,TGTGCCTGGAGTGGGGGGGCCTATGGCTACACCTTC
TRBJ1-6,TRBD1,many,TRBV2,CASNDRDNSPLHF,TGTGCCAGCAACGACAGGGATAATTCACCCCTCCACTTT
TRBJ2-7,.,many,TRBV29-1,CSVPHGRYEQYF,TGCAGCGTTCCACACGGGCGGTACGAGCAGTACTTC
TRBJ2-5,.,.,TRBV11-3,CASSSAYGTTGTQYF,TGTGCCAGCAGCTCCGCCTACGGGACAACTGGGACCCAGTACTTC
TRBJ2-3,.,many,TRBV6-1,CASSEAAHRASTDTQYF,TGTGCCAGCAGTGAAGCGGCCCACAGGGCTTCCACAGATACGCAGTATTTT
TRBJ2-1,TRBD2,many,TRBV7-2,CASKTSGSSYNEQFF,TGTGCCAGCAAGACGAGCGGGAGCTCCTACAATGAGCAGTTCTTC
TRBJ2-6,.,many,TRBV27,CASSVYYSGANVLTF,TGTGCCAGCAGTGTATACTACTCTGGGGCCAACGTCCTGACTTTC
TRBJ1-5,TRBD1,few,TRBV12-5,CASGPHDQGVYSNQPQHF,TGTGCTAGTGGTCCACATGATCAGGGGGTTTATAGCAATCAGCCCCAGCATTTT
TRBJ2-7,TRBD2,.,TRBV4-2,CASSQELAGNYEQYF,TGTGCCAGCAGCCAAGAACTAGCGGGAAACTACGAGCAGTACTTC
TRBJ1-3,.,.,TRBV28,CASSLGGQEGIDTIYF,TGTGCCAGCAGTTTGGGGGGCCAGGAGGGGATCGACACCATATATTTT
TRBJ2-1,TRBD1,many,TRBV5-5,CASSLEGQRSSYNEQFF,TGTGCCAGCAGCTTGGAGGGACAGCGGAGCTCCTACAATGAGCAGTTCTTC
TRBJ2-7,.,.,TRBV11-2,CASSPVTGLPTGYEQYF,TGTGCCAGCAGCCCCGTGACAGGCCTACCGACAGGATACGAGCAGTACTTC
TRBJ1-5,.,.,TRBV30,CAWNTGTNQPQHF,TGTGCCTGGAATACAGGGACCAATCAGCCCCAGCATTTT
TRBJ2-2,TRBD2,.,TRBV19,CASRGTSGSKANTGELFF,TGTGCCAGTCGAGGGACTAGCGGGAGTAAGGCGAACACCGGGGAGCTGTTTTTT
TRBJ2-7,TRBD1,many,TRBV28,CASSYPGQGDHEQYF,TGTGCCAGCAGTTACCCGGGACAGGGGGACCACGAGCAGTACTTC
TRBJ2-7,.,many,TRBV7-3,CASSFSGLGEQYF,TGTGCCAGCAGCTTCTCTGGGTTGGGTGAGCAGTACTTC
TRBJ1-2,.,.,TRBV27,CASSFVGRGGYTF,TGTGCCAGCAGTTTTGTGGGTCGGGGCGGCTACACCTTC
TRBJ2-3,.,.,TRBV9,CASSADSLQSTGDTQYF,TGTGCCAGCAGCGCGGATAGCCTTCAAAGCACGGGAGATACGCAGTATTTT
TRBJ2-7,.,.,TRBV4-1,CASSQAQVAYEQYF,TGCGCCAGCAGCCAAGCCCAGGTGGCCTACGAGCAGTACTTC
TRBJ2-3,.,many,TRBV12-3/TRBV12-4,CASNTDTQYF,TGTGCCAGCAATACAGATACGCAGTATTTT
TRBJ2-7,TRBD1,many,TRBV7-9,CASSFNRDSSYEQYF,TGTGCCAGCAGCTTTAACAGGGACAGCTCCTACGAGCAGTACTTC
TRBJ1-2,.,.,TRBV6-5,CASSYSGGYGYTF,TGTGCCAGCAGTTACTCAGGAGGGTATGGCTACACCTTC
TRBJ2-2,.,few,TRBV20-1,CSARGSLNTGELFF,TGCAGTGCTAGGGGGTCGTTGAACACCGGGGAGCTGTTTTTT
TRBJ1-2,TRBD1,many,TRBV28,CASRTTGGYGYTF,TGTGCCAGCAGAACAACAGGGGGGTATGGCTACACCTTC
TRBJ2-1,TRBD2,.,TRBV19,CASSPIWAGGPNEQFF,TGTGCCAGTAGCCCTATCTGGGCGGGAGGGCCGAATGAGCAGTTCTTC